The 32 T cell receptor beta chains presented below share a single source sample, sequenced in a study of cytomegalovirus exposure and HLA in healthy donors. Primers: 60 Vbeta forward and 13 Jbeta reverse. Data came from immunoSEQ multiplex PCR; TCRdb stores just in-frame clones and leaves some out. There are 180,000 or so clones in the sample; approximately 80% occur only once, and under 2% lies in the top ten. Sequencing was performed on PBMCs. The receptors derive from a man between 18 and 35 years old in good health and CMV-seronegative.

The V gene is TRBV7-9, the J gene TRBJ1-2; D might be TRBD1 (5 bases). The V and J ends lost 5 bases and 4 bases respectively, with 14 bases between them. The CDR3 is made up of 14 amino acids. Per germline, CDR1 SEHNR and CDR2 FQNEAQ (reference sequence). The CDR3 spells CASSQSGGGYGYTF. The CDR3 DNA is TGTGCCAGCAGCCAAAGCGGGGGGGGCTATGGCTACACCTTC.

The V and J genes are TRBV30 and TRBJ1-1; 7 positions match TRBD1. This CDR3 is 17 amino acids long. The trim removed 3 bases at V and 6 bases at J, leaving 19 bases unmatched. Germline values: CDR1 GTSNPN, CDR2 SVGIG (reference sequence). CDR3 nucleotide sequence: TGTGCCTGGAGCCTCGCGGAAGGTGTCGACAGGGTCCCTGAAGCTTTCTTT. Its translation: CAWSLAEGVDRVPEAFF.

The chain couples TRBV10-3 to TRBJ2-2, with TRBD2 as a possible D gene (6 bases). CDR3 length: 16 amino acids. V shed 10 bases and J shed 3 bases, with 21 bases lying between them. CDR1 is ENHRY and CDR2 is SYGVKD in the germline V gene. The CDR3 DNA reads as TGTGCCACCACCCCCGGTCTGGGGGGAGACACCGGGGAGCTGTTTTTT. Protein sequence: CATTPGLGGDTGELFF.

The chain has TRBV5-4 and TRBJ2-7; D possibly corresponds to TRBD1 (7 bases). With 4 bases removed from V and 8 bases from J, the gap between germline ends came to 22 bases. CDR3 length equals 15 residues. CDR1 is SGHNT and CDR2 is YYREEE in the germline V gene (reference sequence). For the CDR3, the DNA is TGTGCCAGCAGCACGCGGGACAGACCCTCCGCCAAGCAGTACTTC. As protein: CASSTRDRPSAKQYF.

The chain links TRBV18 to TRBJ1-1; 8 bases align to TRBD1. V trimming: 6 bases; J trimming: 3 bases; junction bases outside the gene matches: 9. In germline, CDR1 is KGHSH, CDR2 LQKENI. The CDR3 has 15 amino acids. The CDR3 is CASSSLNRGDTEAFF. CDR3 DNA sequence: TGTGCCAGCTCGTCTCTGAACAGGGGGGACACTGAAGCTTTCTTT. Using reference TRBV18 and TRBJ1-1 for the parts outside the CDR3, the full variable domain is NAGVMQNPRHLVRRRGQEARLRCSPMKGHSHVYWYRQLPEEGLKFMVYLQKENIIDESGMPKERFSAEFPKEGPSILRIQQVVRGDSAAYFCASSSLNRGDTEAFFGQGTRLTVV.

The genes are TRBV5-4 and TRBJ1-1; TRBD1 is a possible D gene (6 bases). This CDR3 spans 15 amino acids. The V gene lost 4 bases and the J gene lost 4 bases, with 17 bases spanning the gap. Germline V lookup: CDR1 SGHNT, CDR2 YYREEE (reference sequence). The CDR3 reads CASSLPTTRGTEAFF. DNA of the CDR3: TGTGCCAGCAGCCTACCGACTACCAGGGGCACTGAAGCTTTCTTT. Complete variable domain (other parts from reference TRBV5-4 and TRBJ1-1): ETGVTQSPTHLIKTRGQQVTLRCSSQSGHNTVSWYQQALGQGPQFIFQYYREEENGRGNFPPRFSGLQFPNYSSELNVNALELDDSALYLCASSLPTTRGTEAFFGQGTRLTVV.

The chain is built from TRBV30 and TRBJ2-3; 8 positions agree with TRBD2. Germline trimming cut 0 bases from V and 3 bases from J; bases unmatched to any gene: 8. The length of the CDR3 is 16 residues. Germline V gives CDR1 GTSNPN, CDR2 SVGIG (reference sequence). CDR3 protein: CAWSVMLREGTDTQYF. CDR3 coding DNA: TGTGCCTGGAGTGTAATGTTACGGGAGGGAACAGATACGCAGTATTTT.

In DNA, the CDR3 is TGTGCCAGTAGTATAAGGTGGGCAGAGACCCAGTACTTC. Translated, it gives CASSIRWAETQYF. The V call is TRBV19, the J call TRBJ2-5; no clear D. CDR1 and CDR2 from the germline V gene are LNHDA and SQIVND (reference sequence). V was clipped by 2 bases and J by 4 bases, with 8 bases between them. The CDR3 loop spans 13 amino acids.

The rearrangement links TRBV11-2 to TRBJ2-1; perhaps TRBD1 as D (6 bases). Germline assignment: CDR1 SGHAT and CDR2 FQNNGV. The germline V and J ends were trimmed by 6 bases and 7 bases, with 13 bases remaining between them. There are 13 residues in the CDR3. The DNA for the CDR3 is TGTGCCAGCAGGTCGGTAAGGGGGAATGAGCAGTTCTTC. Amino acids: CASRSVRGNEQFF.

The rearrangement joins TRBV27 to TRBJ2-5, with a weak D call TRBD2 (5 bases). The V end lost 2 bases, the J end lost 7 bases, and 20 bases lay between the germline ends. The CDR3 is 16 amino acids. Germline CDR1 is MNHEY and CDR2 is SMNVEV (reference sequence). The CDR3 DNA reads TGTGCCAGCAGTTTAGGAGGCAGGTCTACGCGTGGGACCCAGTACTTC. Protein: CASSLGGRSTRGTQYF.

The chain employs TRBV2 and TRBJ1-2, with 12 nucleotides matching TRBD1. CDR1 SNHLY and CDR2 FYNNEI come from the germline V gene. The ends lost 3 bases at V and 5 bases at J; junction bases unmatched: 7. This CDR3 is 16 amino acids long. The CDR3 DNA reads as TGTGCCAGCAGTGATGGGACAGGGGGCAACCCTTATGGCTACACCTTC. Its protein product is CASSDGTGGNPYGYTF.

This chain connects TRBV28 to TRBJ2-3, with D possibly being TRBD2 (5 bases). V was cut by 7 bases and J by 5 bases, with 13 bases left in between. This CDR3 region has 13 residues. CDR1 is MDHEN and CDR2 is SYDVKM in the germline V gene. The CDR3 bases are TGTGCCAGCACCCCGGGCCGGGGAGATACGCAGTATTTT. This encodes CASTPGRGDTQYF.

The genes are TRBV27 and TRBJ1-1; 11 bases are a match to TRBD1. Germline V CDR1 and CDR2: MNHEY, SMNVEV (reference sequence). V lost 6 bases, J lost 4 bases, and 19 bases stayed unmatched. The CDR3 sequence is 19 residues long. In DNA, the CDR3 is TGTGCCAGCAGACTATGGGCGGCCCGGACAGGGGGCCGCGGCACTGAAGCTTTCTTT. Its translation: CASRLWAARTGGRGTEAFF.

V usage is TRBV6-1 and J usage is TRBJ2-7; 12 positions match TRBD1. Germline V lookup: CDR1 MNHNS, CDR2 SASEGT. The CDR3 spans 15 residues. J gave up 4 bases and V 5 bases, and 6 bases lay outside the gene matches. The CDR3 DNA follows: TGTGCCAGCAGTCCCCGGGACAGGGGGCCTTACGAGCAGTACTTC. Protein sequence: CASSPRDRGPYEQYF.

The chain combines TRBV7-2 with TRBJ2-7; 9 nucleotides line up with TRBD2. The CDR3 runs 14 residues. In germline, CDR1 is SGHTA, CDR2 FQGNSA. The ends lost 4 bases at V and 5 bases at J; junction bases unmatched: 6. The CDR3 is CASSYSGGPNEQYF. CDR3 in DNA: TGTGCCAGCAGCTATAGCGGGGGCCCAAACGAGCAGTACTTC.

V is TRBV7-6 and J is TRBJ2-1, with D possibly matching TRBD2 (5 bases). Looked up from germline, CDR1 is SGHVS and CDR2 is FNYEAQ. Deletions cut 1 base from V and 1 base from J, with 11 bases between. The CDR3 loop spans 16 amino acids. The CDR3 nucleotides read TGTGCCAGCAGCTTAGGTAGCGCGTCATCCTACAATGAGCAGTTCTTC. Residues: CASSLGSASSYNEQFF.

The chain combines TRBV5-4 with TRBJ2-7; tentatively, D is TRBD2 (7 bases). CDR3 length: 15 residues. V was clipped by 6 bases and J by 5 bases, with 21 bases between them. Germline CDR1 and CDR2: SGHNT and YYREEE (reference sequence). CDR3 nucleotide sequence: TGTGCCAGCACCCGCCGGGGGGCTTCCGTCGACGAGCAGTACTTC. Translation gives CASTRRGASVDEQYF.

The V call is TRBV2, the J call TRBJ1-6, with D unclear. With 6 bases removed from V and 8 bases from J, the gap between germline ends came to 20 bases. Germline lookup yields CDR1 SNHLY and CDR2 FYNNEI. The CDR3 is 16 residues long. CDR3 DNA: TGTGCCAGCAGCCGAACGAGCGGGATCCGGGATTCACCCCTCCACTTT. Translated, it gives CASSRTSGIRDSPLHF.

Comment on this clone: One junction end does not reproduce the germline sequence, and a read error may be involved. This rearrangement joins TRBV19 to TRBJ1-5; the match to TRBD1 covers 7 bases. This CDR3 has 16 amino acids. CDR1 is LNHDA and CDR2 is SQIVND in the germline V gene (reference sequence). The CDR3: CASSIVTGHSNQPQHF. CDR3 in DNA: TGTGCTAGTAGCATCGTGACAGGGCATAGCAATCAGCCCCAGCATTTT.

This clone has just a few counts. J is TRBJ2-7 and V is TRBV5-1, with D unresolved. With 4 bases removed from V and 2 bases from J, the gap between germline ends came to 13 bases. CDR1 SGHRS and CDR2 YFSETQ come from the germline V gene. The CDR3 spans 14 residues. The CDR3 here is CASSRVELTYEQYF. The CDR3, as DNA: TGCGCCAGCAGCCGAGTCGAGCTAACCTACGAGCAGTACTTC. The full variable domain, rest sourced from reference TRBV5-1 and TRBJ2-7, is KAGVTQTPRYLIKTRGQQVTLSCSPISGHRSVSWYQQTPGQGLQFLFEYFSETQRNKGNFPGRFSGRQFSNSRSEMNVSTLELGDSALYLCASSRVELTYEQYFGPGTRLTVT.

The V and J genes are TRBV6-5 and TRBJ2-3, with D maybe TRBD2 (5 bases). This CDR3 has 15 amino acids. Germline values: CDR1 MNHEY, CDR2 SVGAGI. V was pared by 7 bases and J by 2 bases, with 16 bases between. The DNA for the CDR3 is TGTGCCAGCATACCGCGGGCAGTTTCCACAGATACGCAGTATTTT. Protein: CASIPRAVSTDTQYF.

This chain joins TRBV28 and TRBJ1-3; no firm D call. This CDR3 has 12 residues. Germline V CDR1 and CDR2: MDHEN, SYDVKM. The ends were cut back, 6 bases at V and 2 bases at J, with 5 bases in the middle. The CDR3, as DNA: TGTGCCAGCAGACTACCTGGAAACACCATATATTTT. It yields the protein CASRLPGNTIYF.

Here the CDR3 DNA reads TGTGCCAGTAGTATAGGGTCCAGCGGGCTCACAGATACGCAGTATTTT. Its translation is CASSIGSSGLTDTQYF. The chain recombines TRBV19 with TRBJ2-3; weak D call: TRBD2 (6 bases). Germline loops: CDR1 LNHDA, CDR2 SQIVND (reference sequence). This CDR3 contains 16 residues. The ends were cut back, 1 base at V and 2 bases at J, with 13 bases in the middle.

The CDR3 region has the DNA TGTGCCAGCAGCGACAGGGGATACACTGAAGCTTTCTTT. Translation: CASSDRGYTEAFF. The V gene is TRBV7-9, the J gene TRBJ1-1, with 8 bases aligning to TRBD1. This CDR3 is built from 13 residues. The V gene end was trimmed by 5 bases and the J gene end by 3 bases; junction bases not matched to a gene: 2. Germline-derived CDR1 and CDR2 are SEHNR and FQNEAQ (reference sequence).

The chain joins TRBV9 to TRBJ2-1; 11 bases are a match to TRBD1. J lost 8 bases, V lost 4 bases, and 11 bases had no gene match. CDR3 size: 16 residues. Germline V lookup: CDR1 SGDLS, CDR2 YYNGEE. The chain's CDR3 is CASSSRVGQGVDEQFF. CDR3 nucleotide sequence: TGTGCCAGCAGCTCTAGAGTGGGACAGGGGGTGGATGAGCAGTTCTTC.

The chain recombines TRBV5-1 with TRBJ2-7, with no clear D. This CDR3 region has 12 residues. V was trimmed by 4 bases and J by 5 bases, leaving 10 bases between them. Germline V CDR1 and CDR2: SGHRS, YFSETQ. The CDR3 bases are TGCGCCAGCAGCGCTGGCAGCGACGAGCAGTACTTC. It encodes CASSAGSDEQYF.

V gene TRBV5-1 combines with J gene TRBJ2-7; possible D gene TRBD1, 6 bases. CDR1 SGHRS and CDR2 YFSETQ come from the germline V gene. The CDR3 is made up of 14 amino acids. V lost 0 bases and J lost 2, with 9 bases in between. In DNA, the CDR3 is TGCGCCAGCAGCTTGGCCTCAGGGGCCTACGAGCAGTACTTC. Translating it yields CASSLASGAYEQYF.

The chain links TRBV6-1 to TRBJ2-5; 13 positions match TRBD2. The J call may not be correct, given that the DNA end is closer to TRBJ2-7. The CDR3 has 14 amino acids. Per the germline V gene, CDR1 is MNHNS and CDR2 is SASEGT. CDR3 loop: CASSRLAGGNEQYF. In nucleotides, the CDR3 is TGTGCCAGCAGTCGACTAGCGGGAGGCAACGAGCAGTACTTC.

This sequence joins TRBV18 and TRBJ1-2; D is uncertain. V was pared by 3 bases and J by 0 bases, with 11 bases between. In germline, CDR1 is KGHSH, CDR2 LQKENI. CDR3 length equals 15 residues. The CDR3 loop reads CASSPGVESNYGYTF. The CDR3 DNA follows: TGTGCCAGCTCACCCGGTGTAGAATCTAACTATGGCTACACCTTC.

The chain couples TRBV7-6 to TRBJ1-2, with 8 nucleotides matching TRBD1. After removal of 6 bases from V and 2 bases from J, the junction contained 2 bases not matched to a gene. CDR1 is SGHVS, CDR2 FNYEAQ, per germline. This CDR3 contains 13 residues. CDR3 amino acids: CASSTGGNYGYTF. The CDR3 DNA sequence: TGTGCCAGCAGTACAGGGGGAAACTATGGCTACACCTTC. Supplemented by reference TRBV7-6 and TRBJ1-2, the full variable domain reads GAGVSQSPRYKVTKRGQDVALRCDPISGHVSLYWYRQALGQGPEFLTYFNYEAQQDKSGLPNDRFSAERPEGSISTLTIQRTEQRDSAMYRCASSTGGNYGYTFGSGTRLTVV.

J is TRBJ2-5 and V is TRBV29-1; D not certain. The CDR3 consists of 12 residues. The V end was cut by 5 bases, the J end by 5 bases, with 12 bases between. Germline loops: CDR1 SQVTM, CDR2 ANQGSEA. The CDR3 loop reads CSVSGALETQYF. The CDR3 nucleotides are TGCAGCGTTTCAGGTGCCCTTGAGACCCAGTACTTC.

The V call is TRBV30, the J call TRBJ2-2; 8 bases are a match to TRBD1. V gave up 8 bases and J gave up 4 bases; unmatched junction bases: 9. The germline V gene encodes CDR1 GTSNPN and CDR2 SVGIG (reference sequence). This CDR3 has 14 amino acids. CDR3 coding DNA: TGTGCCCTAACCCACGGACAGGGCACCGGGGAGCTGTTTTTT. Translating it yields CALTHGQGTGELFF.